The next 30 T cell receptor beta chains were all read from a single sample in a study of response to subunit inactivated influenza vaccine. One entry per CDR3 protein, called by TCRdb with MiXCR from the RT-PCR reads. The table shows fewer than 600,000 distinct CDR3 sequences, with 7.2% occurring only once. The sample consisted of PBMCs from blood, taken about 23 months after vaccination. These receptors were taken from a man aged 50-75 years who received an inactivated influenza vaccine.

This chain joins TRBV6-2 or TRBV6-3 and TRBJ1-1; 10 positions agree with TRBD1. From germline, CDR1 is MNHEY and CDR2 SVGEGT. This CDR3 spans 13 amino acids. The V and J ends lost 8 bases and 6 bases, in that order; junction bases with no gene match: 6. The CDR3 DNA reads TGTGCCAGCTTCCCGGGACAGGGGTCTGAAGCTTTCTTT. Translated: CASFPGQGSEAFF.

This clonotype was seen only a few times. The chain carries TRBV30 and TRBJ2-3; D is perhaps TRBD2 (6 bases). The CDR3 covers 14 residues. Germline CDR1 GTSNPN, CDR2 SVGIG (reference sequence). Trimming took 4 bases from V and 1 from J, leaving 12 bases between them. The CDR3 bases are TGTGCCTGGAATTCGGGGGAACGCACAGATACGCAGTATTTT. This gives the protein CAWNSGERTDTQYF.

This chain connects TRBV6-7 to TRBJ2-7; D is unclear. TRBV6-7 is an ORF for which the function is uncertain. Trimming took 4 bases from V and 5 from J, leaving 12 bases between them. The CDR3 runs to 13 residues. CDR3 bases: TGTGCCAGCAGTTCCCGGAGTAACAACGAGCAGTACTTC. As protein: CASSSRSNNEQYF.

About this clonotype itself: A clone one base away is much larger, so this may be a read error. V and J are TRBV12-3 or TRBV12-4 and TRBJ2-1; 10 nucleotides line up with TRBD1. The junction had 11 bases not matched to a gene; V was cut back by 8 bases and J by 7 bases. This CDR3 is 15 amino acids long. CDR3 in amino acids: CASCATPGQGNEQFF. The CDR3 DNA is TGTGCCAGCTGTGCAACTCCGGGACAGGGGAATGAGCAGTTCTTC.

CDR3 sequence: CASSLVGGGGREAFF. The CDR3 DNA reads TGTGCCAGCAGCTTAGTTGGGGGTGGGGGCCGGGAAGCTTTCTTT. The chain has TRBV7-2 and TRBJ1-1; tentative D call: TRBD1 (6 bases). With 1 base removed from V and 8 bases from J, the gap between germline ends came to 17 bases. This CDR3 is built from 15 residues. Germline CDR1 reads SGHTA; CDR2 reads FQGNSA.

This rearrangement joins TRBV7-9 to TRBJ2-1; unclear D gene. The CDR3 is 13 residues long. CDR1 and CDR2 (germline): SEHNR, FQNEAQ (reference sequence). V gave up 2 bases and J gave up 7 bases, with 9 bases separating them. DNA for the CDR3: TGTGCCAGCAGCTTATCAACCGGGAATGAGCAGTTCTTC. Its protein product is CASSLSTGNEQFF.

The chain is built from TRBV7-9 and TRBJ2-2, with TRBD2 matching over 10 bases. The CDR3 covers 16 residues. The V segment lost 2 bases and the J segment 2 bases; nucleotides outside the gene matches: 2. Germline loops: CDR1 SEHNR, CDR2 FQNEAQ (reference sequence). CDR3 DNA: TGTGCCAGCAGCTTAACTAGCGGGGTAAACACCGGGGAGCTGTTTTTT. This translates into CASSLTSGVNTGELFF.

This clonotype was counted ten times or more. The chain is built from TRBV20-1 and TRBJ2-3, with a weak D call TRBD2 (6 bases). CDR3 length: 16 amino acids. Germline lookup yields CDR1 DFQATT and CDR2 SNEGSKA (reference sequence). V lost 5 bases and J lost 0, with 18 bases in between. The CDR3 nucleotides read TGCAGTGCTCCTAGGGGTTGGGGACTTAGCACAGATACGCAGTATTTT. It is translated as CSAPRGWGLSTDTQYF.

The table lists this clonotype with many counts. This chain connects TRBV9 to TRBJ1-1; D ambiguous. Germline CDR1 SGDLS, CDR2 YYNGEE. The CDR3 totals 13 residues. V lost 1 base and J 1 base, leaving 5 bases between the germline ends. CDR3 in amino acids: CASSVLQNTEAFF. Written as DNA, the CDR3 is TGTGCCAGCAGCGTATTACAGAACACTGAAGCTTTCTTT.

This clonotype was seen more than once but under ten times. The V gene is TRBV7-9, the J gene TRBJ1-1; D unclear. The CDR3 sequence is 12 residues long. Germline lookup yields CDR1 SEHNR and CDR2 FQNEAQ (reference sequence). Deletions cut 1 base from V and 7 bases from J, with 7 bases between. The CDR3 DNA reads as TGTGCCAGCAGCTTAGAGACACTTGAAGCTTTCTTT. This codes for CASSLETLEAFF.

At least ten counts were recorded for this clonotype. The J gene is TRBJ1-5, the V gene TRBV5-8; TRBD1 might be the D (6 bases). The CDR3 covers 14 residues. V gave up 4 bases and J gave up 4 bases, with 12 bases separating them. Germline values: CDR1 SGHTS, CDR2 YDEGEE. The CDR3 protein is CASSTWTVNQPQHF. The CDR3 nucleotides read TGTGCCAGCAGCACCTGGACAGTTAATCAGCCCCAGCATTTT.

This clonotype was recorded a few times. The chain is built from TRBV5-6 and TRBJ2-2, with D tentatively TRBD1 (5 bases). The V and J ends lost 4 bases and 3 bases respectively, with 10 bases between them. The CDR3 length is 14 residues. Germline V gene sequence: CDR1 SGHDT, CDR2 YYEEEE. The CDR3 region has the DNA TGTGCCAGCAGCCACGACAGATACACCGGGGAGCTGTTTTTT. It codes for CASSHDRYTGELFF.

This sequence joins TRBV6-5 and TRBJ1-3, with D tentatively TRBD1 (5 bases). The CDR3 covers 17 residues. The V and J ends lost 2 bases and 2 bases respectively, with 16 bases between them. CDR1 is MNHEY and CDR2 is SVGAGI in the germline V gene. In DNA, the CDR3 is TGTGCCAGCAGTTACGGGACGCCAGATGAAACTGGAAACACCATATATTTT. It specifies CASSYGTPDETGNTIYF.

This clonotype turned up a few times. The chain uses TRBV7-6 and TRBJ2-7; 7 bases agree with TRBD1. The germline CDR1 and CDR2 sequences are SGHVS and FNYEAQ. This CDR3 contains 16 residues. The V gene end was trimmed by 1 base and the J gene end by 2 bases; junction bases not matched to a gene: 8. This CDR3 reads CASSLGAGTAPYEQYF. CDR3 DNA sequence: TGTGCCAGCAGCTTAGGCGCCGGGACAGCTCCCTACGAGCAGTACTTC.

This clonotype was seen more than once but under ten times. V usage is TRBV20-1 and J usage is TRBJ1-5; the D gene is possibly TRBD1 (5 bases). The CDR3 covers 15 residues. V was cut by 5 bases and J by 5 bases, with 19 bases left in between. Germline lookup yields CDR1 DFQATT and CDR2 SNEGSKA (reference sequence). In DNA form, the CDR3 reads TGCAGTGCTGTGCGGGCGGGACTAGGGGATCAGCCCCAGCATTTT. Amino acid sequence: CSAVRAGLGDQPQHF.

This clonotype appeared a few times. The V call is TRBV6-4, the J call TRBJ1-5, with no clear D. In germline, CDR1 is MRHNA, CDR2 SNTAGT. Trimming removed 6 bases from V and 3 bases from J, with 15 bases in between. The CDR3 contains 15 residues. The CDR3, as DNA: TGTGCCAGCAGGAGAACGGCGGATGACAATCAGCCCCAGCATTTT. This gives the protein CASRRTADDNQPQHF.

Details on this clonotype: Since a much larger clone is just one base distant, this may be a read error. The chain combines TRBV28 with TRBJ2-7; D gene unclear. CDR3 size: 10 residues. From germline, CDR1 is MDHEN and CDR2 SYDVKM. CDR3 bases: TGTGTCAGCAGTTTGGTAGAGCAGTACTTC. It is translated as CVSSLVEQYF.

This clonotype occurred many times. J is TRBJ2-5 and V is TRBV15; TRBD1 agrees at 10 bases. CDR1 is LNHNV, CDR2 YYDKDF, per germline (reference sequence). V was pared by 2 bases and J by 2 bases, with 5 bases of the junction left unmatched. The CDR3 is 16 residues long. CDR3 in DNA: TGTGCCACCAGCAGACAACGGACAGGGGGGCAAGAGACCCAGTACTTC. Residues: CATSRQRTGGQETQYF.

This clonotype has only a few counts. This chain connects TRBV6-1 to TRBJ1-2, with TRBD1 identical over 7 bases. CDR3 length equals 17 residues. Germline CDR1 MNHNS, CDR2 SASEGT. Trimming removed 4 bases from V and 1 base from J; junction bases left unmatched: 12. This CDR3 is CASSGQTPGGLNYGYTF. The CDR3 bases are TGTGCCAGCAGTGGACAGACCCCAGGGGGTCTTAACTATGGCTACACCTTC.

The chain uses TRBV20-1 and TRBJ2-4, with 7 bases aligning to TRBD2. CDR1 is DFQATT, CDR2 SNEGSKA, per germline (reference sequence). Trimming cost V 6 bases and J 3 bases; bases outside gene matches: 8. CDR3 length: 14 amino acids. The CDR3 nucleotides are TGCAGTGCACCGCTAGCGGCTGTCAAAAACATTCAGTACTTC. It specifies CSAPLAAVKNIQYF.

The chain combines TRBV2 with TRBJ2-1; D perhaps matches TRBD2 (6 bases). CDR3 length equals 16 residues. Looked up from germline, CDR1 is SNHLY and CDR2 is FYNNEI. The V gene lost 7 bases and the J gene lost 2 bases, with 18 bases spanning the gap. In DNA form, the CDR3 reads TGTGCCAGCACCCAAACGGGACTGGTCACCTACAATGAGCAGTTCTTC. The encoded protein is CASTQTGLVTYNEQFF.

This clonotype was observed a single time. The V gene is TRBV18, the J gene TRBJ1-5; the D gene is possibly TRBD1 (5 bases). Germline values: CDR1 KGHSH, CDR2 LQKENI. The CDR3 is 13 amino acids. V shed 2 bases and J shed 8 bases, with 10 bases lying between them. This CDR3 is CASSPGASEPQHF. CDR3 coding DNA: TGTGCCAGCTCACCAGGGGCGAGTGAGCCCCAGCATTTT.

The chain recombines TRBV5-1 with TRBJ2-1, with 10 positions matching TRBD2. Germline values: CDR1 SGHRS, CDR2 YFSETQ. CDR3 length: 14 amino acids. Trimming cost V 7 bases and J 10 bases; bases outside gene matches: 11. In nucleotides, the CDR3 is TGCGCCAGCCACCCCGGGACTAGCGAAAAAGAGCAGTTCTTC. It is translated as CASHPGTSEKEQFF.

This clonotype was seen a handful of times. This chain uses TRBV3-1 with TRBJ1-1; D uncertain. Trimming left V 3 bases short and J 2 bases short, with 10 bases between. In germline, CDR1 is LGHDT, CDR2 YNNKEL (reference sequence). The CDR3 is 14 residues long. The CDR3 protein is CASSQRQANTEAFF. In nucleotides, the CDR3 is TGTGCCAGCAGCCAGCGGCAGGCAAACACTGAAGCTTTCTTT. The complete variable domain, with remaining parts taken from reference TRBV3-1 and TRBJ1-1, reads DTAVSQTPKYLVTQMGNDKSIKCEQNLGHDTMYWYKQDSKKFLKIMFSYNNKELIINETVPNRFSPKSPDKAHLNLHINSLELGDSAVYFCASSQRQANTEAFFGQGTRLTVV.

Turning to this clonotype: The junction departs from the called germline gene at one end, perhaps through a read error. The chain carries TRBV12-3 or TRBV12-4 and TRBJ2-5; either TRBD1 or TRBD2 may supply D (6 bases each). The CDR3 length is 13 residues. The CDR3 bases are TGTGCCAGCAGTTTCCGGGGGCAAGATACCCAGTACTTC. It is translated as CASSFRGQDTQYF.

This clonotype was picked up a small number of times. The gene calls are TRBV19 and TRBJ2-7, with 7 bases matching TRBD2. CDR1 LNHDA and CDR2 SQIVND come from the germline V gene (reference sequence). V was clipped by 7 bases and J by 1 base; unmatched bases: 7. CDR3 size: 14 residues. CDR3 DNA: TGTGCCAGTACGATGACGGGGGGTTCCTACGAGCAGTACTTC. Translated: CASTMTGGSYEQYF.

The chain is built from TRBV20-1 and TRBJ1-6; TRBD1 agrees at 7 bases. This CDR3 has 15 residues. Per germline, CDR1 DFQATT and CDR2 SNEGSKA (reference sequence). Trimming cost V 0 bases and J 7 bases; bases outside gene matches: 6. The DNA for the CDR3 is TGCAGTGCTAGAGATATCCAGGGGGAAAATTCACCCCTCCACTTT. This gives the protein CSARDIQGENSPLHF.

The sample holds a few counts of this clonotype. The CDR3 DNA is TGTGCCAGCAGCTTCATTAGCGGGGGGCCCAACACCGGGGAGCTGTTTTTT. Translation: CASSFISGGPNTGELFF. The gene calls are TRBV7-6 and TRBJ2-2; 10 nucleotides match TRBD2. The CDR3 loop spans 17 amino acids. V lost 3 bases to trimming and J lost 2 bases; unmatched junction nucleotides: 6. Looked up from germline, CDR1 is SGHVS and CDR2 is FNYEAQ. The full variable domain, in which reference TRBV7-6 and TRBJ2-2 provide the parts outside the CDR3, is GAGVSQSPRYKVTKRGQDVALRCDPISGHVSLYWYRQALGQGPEFLTYFNYEAQQDKSGLPNDRFSAERPEGSISTLTIQRTEQRDSAMYRCASSFISGGPNTGELFFGEGSRLTVL.

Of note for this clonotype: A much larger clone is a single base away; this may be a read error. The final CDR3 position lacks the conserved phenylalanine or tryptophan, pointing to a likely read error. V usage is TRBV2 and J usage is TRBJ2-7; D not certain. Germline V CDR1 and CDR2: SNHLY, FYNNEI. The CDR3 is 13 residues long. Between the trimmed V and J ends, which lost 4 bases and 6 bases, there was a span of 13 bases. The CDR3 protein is CASSAGFQTEQYY. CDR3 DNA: TGTGCCAGCAGTGCGGGCTTCCAGACCGAGCAGTACTAC.

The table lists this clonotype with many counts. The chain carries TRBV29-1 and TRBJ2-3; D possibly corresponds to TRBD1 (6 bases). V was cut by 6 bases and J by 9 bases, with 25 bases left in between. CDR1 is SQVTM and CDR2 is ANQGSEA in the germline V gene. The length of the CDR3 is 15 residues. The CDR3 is CSVGGRHLGLPTQYF. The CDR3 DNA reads TGCAGCGTAGGGGGTCGGCATCTGGGGCTACCGACGCAGTATTTT.